What follows are 23 T cell receptor beta chains derived from one specimen sequenced in a study of T cell responses to AZD1222 COVID-19 vaccine. Sequencing used immunoSEQ multiplex PCR; TCRdb keeps in-frame clones, though not all of them. The table lists about 120,000 clones, about 89% of them singletons. The sample consisted of peripheral blood, taken on day 0 of AZD1222 vaccination. Receptors were obtained from an adult in good health.

This clone was detected once. Other nucleotide sequences from this sample produce the same CDR3. The rearrangement uses TRBV15 and TRBJ2-5; tentative D call: TRBD2 (6 bases). Trimming took 3 bases from V and 5 from J, leaving 7 bases between them. Germline V lookup: CDR1 LNHNV, CDR2 YYDKDF (reference sequence). The CDR3 extends over 12 amino acids. For the CDR3, the DNA is TGTGCCACCAGCAGGGCGGGGGAGACCCAGTACTTC. This sequence encodes CATSRAGETQYF.

The chain recombines TRBV11-3 with TRBJ2-5, with no clear D. The CDR3 runs to 13 residues. The germline CDR1 and CDR2 sequences are SGHNT and YENEEA. V lost 0 bases to trimming and J lost 1 base, with 3 bases between them. The CDR3 protein is CASSLDVQETQYF. The CDR3 coding sequence is TGTGCCAGCAGCTTAGACGTCCAAGAGACCCAGTACTTC.

V usage is TRBV19 and J usage is TRBJ1-4; tentatively, D is TRBD1 (6 bases). CDR1 is LNHDA, CDR2 SQIVND, per germline (reference sequence). The ends were cut back, 5 bases at V and 8 bases at J, with 21 bases in the middle. The CDR3 runs 16 residues. This CDR3 is CASSLQGTGPAEKLFF. The CDR3 DNA is TGTGCCAGTAGTCTCCAGGGGACGGGACCGGCCGAAAAACTGTTTTTT.

The chain couples TRBV19 to TRBJ1-5; D gene uncertain. Trimming cost V 5 bases and J 5 bases, with 10 bases left between them. The germline gives CDR1 LNHDA, CDR2 SQIVND (reference sequence). The CDR3 extends over 13 amino acids. CDR3 in amino acids: CASSWGRDQPQHF. CDR3 nucleotides: TGTGCCAGTAGTTGGGGTAGAGATCAGCCCCAGCATTTT.

This clone showed up just once. The gene calls are TRBV6-5 and TRBJ2-3; D is tentatively TRBD1 or TRBD2 (5 bases each). The CDR3 has 14 residues. Germline CDR1 is MNHEY and CDR2 is SVGAGI. V was trimmed by 6 bases and J by 2 bases, leaving 12 bases between them. The DNA of the CDR3 is TGTGCCAGCAGCCGGGGCATTCACACAGATACGCAGTATTTT. It encodes CASSRGIHTDTQYF.

In this sample, this clone turned up once. V usage is TRBV2 and J usage is TRBJ1-2; 9 bases agree with TRBD1. The CDR3 loop spans 16 amino acids. Trimming took 7 bases from V and 0 from J; bases not matched to a gene: 9. Germline loops: CDR1 SNHLY, CDR2 FYNNEI. CDR3: CASKTGGGVTNYGYTF. The CDR3, as DNA: TGTGCCAGCAAGACAGGGGGAGGCGTTACTAACTATGGCTACACCTTC.

The rearrangement uses TRBV28 and TRBJ2-7; D is unclear. Germline V gene sequence: CDR1 MDHEN, CDR2 SYDVKM. The ends were cut back, 3 bases at V and 5 bases at J, with 8 bases in the middle. This CDR3 is built from 12 residues. CDR3 sequence (DNA): TGTGCCAGCAGTTTCGAGGCCCACGAGCAGTACTTC. It specifies CASSFEAHEQYF.

The chain couples TRBV25-1 to TRBJ2-1, with 7 bases fitting TRBD2. Germline CDR1 is MGHDK and CDR2 is SYGVNS. The length of the CDR3 is 15 residues. J lost 2 bases, V lost 4 bases, and 5 bases had no gene match. CDR3 nucleotides: TGTGCCAGCAGTGGGGGGACTACCCCCTACAATGAGCAGTTCTTC. Protein product: CASSGGTTPYNEQFF.

The rearrangement uses TRBV3-1 (or the pseudogene TRBV3-2) and TRBJ1-6; TRBD1 aligns across 7 bases. The germline V gene encodes CDR1 LGHDT and CDR2 YNNKEL (reference sequence). The CDR3 loop spans 15 amino acids. With 4 bases clipped from V and 9 bases from J, the junction kept 9 bases outside the gene matches. CDR3 sequence: CASSPGGPGGSPLHF. Here the CDR3 DNA reads TGTGCCAGCAGCCCCGGCGGACCAGGGGGTTCACCCCTCCACTTT.

CDR3 loop: CASSFTSGRTREKLFF. Here the CDR3 DNA reads TGCGCCAGCAGCTTCACGTCAGGGAGAACTCGGGAAAAACTGTTTTTT. The J gene is TRBJ1-4, the V gene TRBV5-1, with a weak D call TRBD1 (5 bases). V shed 2 bases and J shed 8 bases, with 19 bases lying between them. The CDR3 runs to 16 residues. Germline V gives CDR1 SGHRS, CDR2 YFSETQ.

The chain joins TRBV10-3 to TRBJ2-2, with unresolved D. CDR3 length equals 11 residues. Germline loops: CDR1 ENHRY, CDR2 SYGVKD. V shed 7 bases and J shed 2 bases, with 2 bases lying between them. The CDR3 is CAIKNTGELFF. The CDR3 nucleotides read TGTGCCATCAAAAACACCGGGGAGCTGTTTTTT.

The chain uses TRBV6-4 and TRBJ2-3; D gene unclear. The CDR3 length is 13 residues. The germline CDR1 and CDR2 sequences are MRHNA and SNTAGT. V was pared by 2 bases and J by 7 bases, with 10 bases between. Written as DNA, the CDR3 is TGTGCCAGCAGTGACGGGTGGGCCTATACGCAGTATTTT. This gives the protein CASSDGWAYTQYF.

This chain uses TRBV3-1 (or the pseudogene TRBV3-2) with TRBJ1-1, with TRBD1 identical over 7 bases. This CDR3 has 14 residues. The ends lost 4 bases at V and 0 bases at J; junction bases unmatched: 2. Germline loops: CDR1 LGHDT, CDR2 YNNKEL (reference sequence). The chain's CDR3 is CASSRDSLNTEAFF. CDR3 nucleotides: TGTGCCAGCAGCCGGGACAGCTTGAACACTGAAGCTTTCTTT.

This chain joins TRBV9 and TRBJ2-7; the match to TRBD2 covers 8 bases. This CDR3 has 15 amino acids. V trimming: 4 bases; J trimming: 2 bases; junction bases outside the gene matches: 8. Germline V CDR1 and CDR2: SGDLS, YYNGEE. The DNA for the CDR3 is TGTGCCAGCAGCCCTTACCTCGGGGGGGCCTACGAGCAGTACTTC. This codes for CASSPYLGGAYEQYF.

This clone was seen a single time. The chain uses TRBV19 and TRBJ1-2, with TRBD1 matching 7 bases. With V trimmed by 3 bases and J by 6 bases, 10 bases remained unmatched. The CDR3 contains 15 residues. The germline V gene encodes CDR1 LNHDA and CDR2 SQIVND (reference sequence). The CDR3 loop is CASSIPDRFGHGYTF. Written as DNA, the CDR3 is TGTGCCAGTAGTATCCCGGACAGGTTTGGACATGGCTACACCTTC.

This rearrangement joins TRBV7-9 to TRBJ2-2; D is unresolved. This CDR3 region has 12 residues. From germline, CDR1 is SEHNR and CDR2 FQNEAQ (reference sequence). Trimming took off 0 bases at V and 7 bases at J, with 3 bases between the two ends. CDR3 coding DNA: TGTGCCAGCAGCTTAGCGGTCGGGGAGCTGTTTTTT. Translating it yields CASSLAVGELFF.

The chain uses TRBV19 and TRBJ2-6; TRBD1 matches 7 bases. The germline V gene has CDR1 LNHDA and CDR2 SQIVND (reference sequence). The CDR3 has 18 amino acids. The ends lost 8 bases at V and 0 bases at J; junction bases unmatched: 13. CDR3 DNA sequence: TGTGCCAGTGCACGGGACAGTATTGGGCTCTCTGGGGCCAACGTCCTGACTTTC. Its protein is CASARDSIGLSGANVLTF.

The rearrangement uses TRBV9 and TRBJ2-5; 8 nucleotides line up with TRBD1. The CDR3 consists of 15 residues. Germline CDR1 is SGDLS and CDR2 is YYNGEE. J lost 2 bases, V lost 0 bases, and 3 bases had no gene match. The CDR3 loop is CASSVEDRAQETQYF. The DNA for the CDR3 is TGTGCCAGCAGCGTAGAGGACAGGGCTCAAGAGACCCAGTACTTC.

This clone was observed a single time. The chain uses TRBV3-1 (or the pseudogene TRBV3-2) and TRBJ2-7, with D perhaps matching TRBD1 (5 bases). The CDR3 runs to 13 residues. CDR1 LGHDT and CDR2 YNNKEL come from the germline V gene (reference sequence). V was pared by 6 bases and J by 6 bases, with 15 bases between. The CDR3 DNA sequence: TGTGCCAGCAGTCATAATCAGGGTAGCGAGCAGTACTTC. Its protein product is CASSHNQGSEQYF.

The genes are TRBV6-6 and TRBJ1-4, with a possible D match to TRBD1 (5 bases). The CDR3 is made up of 15 amino acids. The germline V and J ends were trimmed by 11 bases and 0 bases, with 16 bases remaining between them. CDR1 and CDR2 from the germline V gene are MNHNY and SVGAGI (reference sequence). CDR3 in DNA: TGTGCCTGCACCGGGGGGTCGGCAACTAATGAAAAACTGTTTTTT. Protein sequence: CACTGGSATNEKLFF.

The V and J genes are TRBV5-1 and TRBJ1-1; D gene uncertain. The V end lost 1 base, the J end lost 11 bases, and 24 bases lay between the germline ends. Looked up from germline, CDR1 is SGHRS and CDR2 is YFSETQ. The CDR3 sequence is 16 residues long. CDR3 protein: CASSLTPDPLPPGAFF. The CDR3 region has the DNA TGCGCCAGCAGCTTGACCCCGGACCCACTACCTCCTGGGGCTTTCTTT.

The CDR3 is CASSDPGRPTEAFF. CDR3 bases: TGTGCCAGCAGTGACCCAGGGCGGCCCACTGAAGCTTTCTTT. The chain has TRBV6-1 and TRBJ1-1; tentative D call: TRBD1 (5 bases). Germline CDR1 reads MNHNS; CDR2 reads SASEGT. Deletions cut 3 bases from V and 4 bases from J, with 12 bases between. The CDR3 is 14 residues long.

V is TRBV29-1 and J is TRBJ1-4, with 10 nucleotides matching TRBD1. Germline CDR1 and CDR2: SQVTM and ANQGSEA. V dropped 7 bases and J dropped 5; count of bases not matched to a gene: 7. The CDR3 length is 14 residues. The CDR3 bases are TGCAGCGCCCGGGGGGGACAGGGGAATGAAAAACTGTTTTTT. It codes for CSARGGQGNEKLFF.